This is a list of T cell receptor beta chains from one sample in a study of graft-versus-host responses after intestinal transplantation. Data came from immunoSEQ multiplex PCR; TCRdb stores just in-frame clones and leaves some out. The table includes about 88,000 clones, approximately 94% detected once. No antigen has been assigned to these receptors. This specimen consisted of unstimulated CD4+ T cells sorted from spleen or lymph node cells, obtained before transplant. The source is a human donor who was the organ donor for an intestinal transplant. CDR3s include the opening cysteine and the closing phenylalanine or tryptophan. The order of the fields is J gene, clone size, V gene, D gene, CDR3 DNA, CDR3 protein. A D gene is named only where the DNA matches it firmly. For some rows the clone size is stated as once, few or many, or as a class when expanded; others skip it.

J: TRBJ1-5
size: .
V: TRBV10-1
D: .
DNA: TGCGCCAGCATTAGGACAGAAAGTAATCAGCCCCAGCATTTT
CDR3: CASIRTESNQPQHF

J: TRBJ2-4
size: .
V: TRBV7-2
D: .
DNA: TGTGCCAGCAGCTCCGGGTTTGGTATTCAGTACTTC
CDR3: CASSSGFGIQYF

J: TRBJ1-1
size: .
V: TRBV7-9
D: .
DNA: TGTGCCAGCAGCCAAACAATTGCTGAAGCTTTCTTT
CDR3: CASSQTIAEAFF

J: TRBJ2-5
size: .
V: TRBV11-3
D: .
DNA: TGTGCCAGCAGCTTAGGACAGCAAGAGACCCAGTACTTC
CDR3: CASSLGQQETQYF

J: TRBJ1-1
size: .
V: TRBV6-5
D: .
DNA: TGTGCCAGCAGTTACGGAGGGACGGGCACTGAAGCTTTCTTT
CDR3: CASSYGGTGTEAFF

J: TRBJ1-5
size: .
V: TRBV5-1
D: .
DNA: TGCGCCAGCAGCTTGGGTGCGTCCAGCGGGGCCCAGCATTTT
CDR3: CASSLGASSGAQHF

J: TRBJ1-6
size: .
V: TRBV7-9
D: .
DNA: TGTGCCAGCAGCTCGGTCACGAGCTCCTATAATTCACCCCTCCACTTT
CDR3: CASSSVTSSYNSPLHF

J: TRBJ2-7
size: once
V: TRBV7-2
D: TRBD2
DNA: TGTGCCAGCAGCTTATCCCGACCTTTCGCGGGGGGGAGCTCCTACGAGCAGTACTTC
CDR3: CASSLSRPFAGGSSYEQYF

J: TRBJ2-7
size: .
V: TRBV5-1
D: TRBD2
DNA: TGCGCCAGCAGTAGAGTAGCGGGGGGTCCCTACGAGCAGTACTTC
CDR3: CASSRVAGGPYEQYF

J: TRBJ2-7
size: .
V: TRBV7-8
D: TRBD1
DNA: TGTGCCAGCAGCCGCACCAGGGGGGACAGGTTCCTCTTC
CDR3: CASSRTRGDRFLF

J: TRBJ1-6
size: .
V: TRBV6-5
D: .
DNA: TGTGCCAGCAGTTCAGGGACCTATAATTCACCCCTCCACTTT
CDR3: CASSSGTYNSPLHF

J: TRBJ2-1
size: .
V: TRBV11-3
D: .
DNA: TGTGCCAGCAGCTTGGAAGGGGATGAGCAGTTCTTC
CDR3: CASSLEGDEQFF

J: TRBJ1-2
size: .
V: TRBV7-2
D: .
DNA: TGTGCCAGCAGCTTACAGCCGGGGGCGTTTTTCGGCGGCTACACCTTC
CDR3: CASSLQPGAFFGGYTF

J: TRBJ2-1
size: once
V: TRBV29-1
D: TRBD1
DNA: TGCAGCGTTGAGGGACAGATAATCGAGCAGTTCTTC
CDR3: CSVEGQIIEQFF

J: TRBJ2-3
size: .
V: TRBV7-8
D: TRBD1
DNA: TGTGCCAGCAGCTTAGCGACAGGGATGGCAGATACGCAGTATTTT
CDR3: CASSLATGMADTQYF

J: TRBJ1-6
size: .
V: TRBV6-6
D: .
DNA: TGTGCCAGTCAGAGGGGTTTGACACCCCTCCACTTT
CDR3: CASQRGLTPLHF

J: TRBJ2-3
size: .
V: TRBV19
D: .
DNA: TGTGCCAGTAGTATATCCCAGGGGTGGATAGATACGCAGTATTTT
CDR3: CASSISQGWIDTQYF

J: TRBJ2-7
size: .
V: TRBV28
D: .
DNA: TGTGCCAGCAGTTCATTCACCGGGAAAACAAACTTCTCCTACGAGCAGTACTTC
CDR3: CASSSFTGKTNFSYEQYF

J: TRBJ1-5
size: .
V: TRBV6-5
D: .
DNA: TGTGCCAGCAGCCAGGGCGCGTTGAGTCAGCCCCAGCATTTT
CDR3: CASSQGALSQPQHF

J: TRBJ2-1
size: .
V: TRBV2
D: .
DNA: TGTGCCACCAATCCGGAAAGCAATGAGCAGTTCTTC
CDR3: CATNPESNEQFF

J: TRBJ1-4
size: .
V: TRBV11-2
D: .
DNA: TGTGCCAGCAGCTTCAATCCTCTGGGACACTCGGGTGAAAAACTGTTTTTT
CDR3: CASSFNPLGHSGEKLFF

J: TRBJ1-5
size: .
V: TRBV28
D: .
DNA: TGTGCCAGCAGTTTATCAAAAGACAGGAGCAATCAGCCCCAGCATTTT
CDR3: CASSLSKDRSNQPQHF

J: TRBJ1-1
size: .
V: TRBV11-2
D: TRBD1
DNA: TGTGCCAGCAGCTTAGCGGGGGTACAGGGGACCACTGAAGCTTTCTTT
CDR3: CASSLAGVQGTTEAFF

J: TRBJ2-1
size: .
V: TRBV5-1
D: .
DNA: TGCGCCAGCAGCTCACTATCGTACAATGAGCAGTTCTTC
CDR3: CASSSLSYNEQFF

J: TRBJ1-1
size: .
V: TRBV14
D: .
DNA: TGTGCCAGCAGCCAAGATCTTAGGGCGAGGAACCTAAGGAACACTGAAGCTTTCTTT
CDR3: CASSQDLRARNLRNTEAFF

J: TRBJ1-6
size: .
V: TRBV18
D: .
DNA: TGTGCCAGCTCAAGCTCCCCGGGGAGTGGTGGTTCACCCCTCCACTTT
CDR3: CASSSSPGSGGSPLHF

J: TRBJ1-5
size: .
V: TRBV6-6
D: .
DNA: TGTGCCAGCAGTTACTCGTCCTATCAGCCCCAGCATTTT
CDR3: CASSYSSYQPQHF

J: TRBJ2-7
size: .
V: TRBV5-1
D: TRBD1
DNA: TGCGCCAGCAGCTTAAGACAGGGATATTACTCCTACGAGCAGTACTTC
CDR3: CASSLRQGYYSYEQYF

J: TRBJ1-5
size: .
V: TRBV27
D: .
DNA: TGTGCCAGCAGTTTATTTGGTTCCGACAATCAGCCCCAGCATTTT
CDR3: CASSLFGSDNQPQHF

J: TRBJ2-5
size: .
V: TRBV11-3
D: TRBD1
DNA: TGTGCCAGCAGCTCACGGACAGGGAGAAGCCAAGAGACCCAGTACTTC
CDR3: CASSSRTGRSQETQYF

J: TRBJ1-4
size: once
V: TRBV9
D: .
DNA: TGTGCCAGCAGCGTAGCGCAGCGATCAACTAATGAAAAACTGTTTTTT
CDR3: CASSVAQRSTNEKLFF

J: TRBJ2-3
size: .
V: TRBV6-1
D: TRBD1
DNA: TGTGCCAGCATGAGAGACAGGGGCACAGATACGCAGTATTTT
CDR3: CASMRDRGTDTQYF

J: TRBJ1-3
size: once
V: TRBV15
D: .
DNA: TGTGCCACCAGCAGAGCCGGGACACCACTCTCTGGAAACACCATATATTTT
CDR3: CATSRAGTPLSGNTIYF

J: TRBJ2-7
size: .
V: TRBV6-1
D: TRBD1
DNA: TGTGCCAGCAGTGATGGACAGGGCCGCTACGAGCAGTACTTC
CDR3: CASSDGQGRYEQYF

J: TRBJ2-2
size: once
V: TRBV9
D: TRBD1
DNA: TGTGCCAGCAGCAAATCGGGACAGGGGACCACCGGGGAGCTGTTTTTT
CDR3: CASSKSGQGTTGELFF

J: TRBJ2-1
size: .
V: TRBV10-3
D: .
DNA: TGTGCCATCAGTGAGTCGGGCTATGAGCAGTTCTTC
CDR3: CAISESGYEQFF

J: TRBJ1-4
size: .
V: TRBV9
D: TRBD1
DNA: TGTGCCAGCAGCGTGGGACAGGGGGCTGAAAAACTGTTTTTT
CDR3: CASSVGQGAEKLFF

J: TRBJ2-7
size: .
V: TRBV2
D: .
DNA: TGTGCCAGCAGTGGCTTGAGGGGAATCTCCTACGAGCAGTACTTC
CDR3: CASSGLRGISYEQYF

J: TRBJ1-1
size: .
V: TRBV9
D: TRBD1
DNA: TGTGCCAGCAGCGTAACAGGGGGCACTGAAGCTTTCTTT
CDR3: CASSVTGGTEAFF

J: TRBJ2-1
size: .
V: TRBV7-2
D: TRBD2
DNA: TGTGCCAGCAGCTTAAAGTTAGCGGGGGGGCGATTAAATGAGCAGTTCTTC
CDR3: CASSLKLAGGRLNEQFF

J: TRBJ1-1
size: .
V: TRBV28
D: .
DNA: TGTGCCAGCAGGAGGGGGGTCGACACTGAAGCTTTCTTT
CDR3: CASRRGVDTEAFF

J: TRBJ2-3
size: .
V: TRBV15
D: .
DNA: TGTGCCACCAGCAGAGATCGGCAGAGCACAGATACGCAGTATTTT
CDR3: CATSRDRQSTDTQYF

J: TRBJ2-3
size: .
V: TRBV11-2
D: .
DNA: TGTGCCAGCAGCTACGATGGGGGAGATACGCAGTATTTT
CDR3: CASSYDGGDTQYF